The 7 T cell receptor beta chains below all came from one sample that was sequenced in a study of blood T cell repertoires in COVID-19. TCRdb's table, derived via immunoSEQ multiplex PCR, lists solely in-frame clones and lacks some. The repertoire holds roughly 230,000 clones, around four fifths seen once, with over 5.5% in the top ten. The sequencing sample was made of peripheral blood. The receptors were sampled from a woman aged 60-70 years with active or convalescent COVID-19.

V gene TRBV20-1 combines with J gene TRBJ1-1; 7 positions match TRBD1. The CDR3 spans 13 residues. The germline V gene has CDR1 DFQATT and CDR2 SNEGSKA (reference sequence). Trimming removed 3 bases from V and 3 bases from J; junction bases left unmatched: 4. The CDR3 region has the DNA TGCAGTGCTAGTAGGACAGGAGACACTGAAGCTTTCTTT. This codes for CSASRTGDTEAFF.

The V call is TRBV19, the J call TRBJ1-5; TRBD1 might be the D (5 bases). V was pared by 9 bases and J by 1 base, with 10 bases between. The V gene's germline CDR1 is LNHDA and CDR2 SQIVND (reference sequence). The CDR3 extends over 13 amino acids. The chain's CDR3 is CASRTSSNQPQHF. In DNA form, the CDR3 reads TGTGCCAGCAGGACATCAAGCAATCAGCCCCAGCATTTT.

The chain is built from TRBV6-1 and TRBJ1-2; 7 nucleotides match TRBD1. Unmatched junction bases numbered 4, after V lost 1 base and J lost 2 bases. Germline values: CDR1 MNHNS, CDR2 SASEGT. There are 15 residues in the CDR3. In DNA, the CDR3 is TGTGCCAGCAGTGAAGGGCCGGGACAGAACTATGGCTACACCTTC. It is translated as CASSEGPGQNYGYTF.

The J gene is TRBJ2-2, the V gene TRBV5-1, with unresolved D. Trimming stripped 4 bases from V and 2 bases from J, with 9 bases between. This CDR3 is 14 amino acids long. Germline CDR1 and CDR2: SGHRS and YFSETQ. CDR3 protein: CASSPQANTGELFF. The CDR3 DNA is TGCGCCAGCAGCCCCCAAGCCAACACCGGGGAGCTGTTTTTT.

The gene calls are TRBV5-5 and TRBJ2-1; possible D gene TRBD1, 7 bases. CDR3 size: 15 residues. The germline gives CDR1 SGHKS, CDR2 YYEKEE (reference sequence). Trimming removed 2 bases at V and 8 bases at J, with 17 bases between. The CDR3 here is CASSFLEGAGHEQFF. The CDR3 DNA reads TGTGCCAGCAGCTTTTTGGAGGGGGCGGGCCATGAGCAGTTCTTC.

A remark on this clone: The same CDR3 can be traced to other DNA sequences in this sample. As DNA, the CDR3 is TGTGCCAGCAGTGAAGGGAGTAGCAATCAGCCCCAGCATTTT. The encoded protein is CASSEGSSNQPQHF. The chain joins TRBV6-1 to TRBJ1-5; D not resolved. The CDR3 spans 14 residues. Trimming pared 1 base from V and 0 bases from J, leaving 4 bases between. Germline loops: CDR1 MNHNS, CDR2 SASEGT.

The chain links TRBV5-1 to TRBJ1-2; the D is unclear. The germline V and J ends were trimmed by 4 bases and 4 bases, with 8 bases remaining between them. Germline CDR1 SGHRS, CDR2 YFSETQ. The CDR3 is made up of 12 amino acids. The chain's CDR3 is CASSPDIYGYTF. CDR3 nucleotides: TGCGCCAGCAGCCCCGACATCTATGGCTACACCTTC.